This T cell receptor (beta chain) was captured in a study of technical replicates of blood from several donors. V was cut by 5 bases and J by 4 bases, with 9 bases left in between. CDR1 is MNHEY and CDR2 is SMNVEV in the germline V gene (reference sequence). This CDR3 has 12 amino acids. Sequenced by immunoSEQ multiplex PCR; TCRdb stores in-frame clones only, minus some. Among just over 55,000 clones listed, over 85% were seen once. This TCR derives from a human donor in good health. Some clones in this sample may be carry-over from other donors' samples. The chain carries TRBV27 and TRBJ2-7; D unresolved. The sequenced sample was PBMCs. The CDR3 nucleotides are TGTGCCAGCAGTCCTGGCCGTTACGAGCAGTACTTC. It translates to CASSPGRYEQYF.